This T cell receptor (beta chain) comes out of a study of control samples from healthy donors and cancer patients. This table comes from immunoSEQ multiplex PCR, and its TCRdb copy is limited to in-frame clones, with some not included. This sample has approximately 100,000 clones, with approximately 84% found just once. The CDR3 runs 16 residues. V lost 7 bases, J lost 3 bases, and 19 bases lay in between. Germline loops: CDR1 LNHDA, CDR2 SQIVND (reference sequence). The sequence derives from a man between 65 and 85 years old with lung cancer. The source material was PBMCs. This chain uses TRBV19 with TRBJ1-3; D might be TRBD1 (5 bases). The CDR3 sequence is CASTPDPSGLGNTIYF. Here the CDR3 DNA reads TGTGCCAGTACCCCGGATCCATCGGGGCTTGGAAACACCATATATTTT.